This paragraph reports one T cell receptor beta chain. Its antigen is unidentified. This sample is drawn from a study of Tregs in tolerant kidney transplant recipients. Study-wide points: No direct test of biological reproducibility was done here.

Sequenced by immunoSEQ multiplex PCR; TCRdb stores in-frame clones only, minus some. The table has 90,000 or so clones, approximately 94% seen once. Related graft donors supplied nonmyeloablative bone marrow transplants, and mixed chimerism was transient. The V end lost 1 base, the J end lost 5 bases, and 15 bases lay between the germline ends. The CDR3 runs to 15 residues. The germline gives CDR1 SGHNT, CDR2 YYREEE (reference sequence). The origin of this receptor is a human patient who received a combined kidney and bone marrow transplant. T cells may partly derive from the graft donor. This chain connects TRBV5-4 to TRBJ2-5; D not certain. The specimen comprised CD4+ T cells from blood (PBMCs), sampled 12 months after the transplant. The CDR3 reads CASSLSSIFGETQYF. The CDR3 DNA reads as TGTGCCAGCAGCTTGAGTAGCATCTTTGGGGAGACCCAGTACTTC.